The TCR beta chain described here comes from a study of OX40 agonist ivuxolimab in advanced cancers. Study-wide results and limits: Antigen specificity was not determined for the expanded peripheral T cells.

With respect to this clone: Its target is unknown.

Repertoires were generated with immunoSEQ multiplex PCR, while TCRdb's copy carries only in-frame clones and drops some. The table has approximately 66,000 clones, around 89% seen once; the top ten hold about 6.5%. The CDR3 covers 14 residues. The germline V gene encodes CDR1 MNHEY and CDR2 SMNVEV (reference sequence). The V gene lost 1 base and the J gene lost 0 bases, with 6 bases spanning the gap. This TCR came from an adult with an advanced solid tumor such as melanoma, head and neck, liver or kidney cancer. The sample in question was CD4+ or CD8+ T cells sorted from blood, obtained in a trial of the OX40 agonist ivuxolimab. This chain connects TRBV27 to TRBJ1-1, with D unclear. The CDR3 loop is CASSLLGMNTEAFF. The CDR3 DNA reads as TGTGCCAGCAGTTTATTGGGCATGAACACTGAAGCTTTCTTT.